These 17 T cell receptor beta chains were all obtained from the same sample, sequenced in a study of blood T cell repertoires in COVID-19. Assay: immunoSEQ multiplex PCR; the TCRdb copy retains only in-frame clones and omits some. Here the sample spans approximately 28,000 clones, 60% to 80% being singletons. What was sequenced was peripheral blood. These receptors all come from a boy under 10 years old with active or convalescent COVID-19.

The CDR3 coding sequence is TGTGCCAGCAGTCTTTCCGGTAGCGGGAGAAGGGCAGATACGCAGTATTTT. Encoded protein: CASSLSGSGRRADTQYF. The V gene is TRBV6-6, the J gene TRBJ2-3, with 9 bases aligning to TRBD2. The germline gives CDR1 MNHNY, CDR2 SVGAGI (reference sequence). CDR3 length: 17 amino acids. With 5 bases clipped from V and 4 bases from J, the junction kept 13 bases outside the gene matches.

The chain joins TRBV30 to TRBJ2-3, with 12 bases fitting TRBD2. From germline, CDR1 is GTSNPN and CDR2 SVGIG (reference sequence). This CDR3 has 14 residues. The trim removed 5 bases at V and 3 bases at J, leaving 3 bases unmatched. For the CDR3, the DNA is TGTGCCTGGGCTAGCGGGGGGGGTACAGATACGCAGTATTTT. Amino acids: CAWASGGGTDTQYF.

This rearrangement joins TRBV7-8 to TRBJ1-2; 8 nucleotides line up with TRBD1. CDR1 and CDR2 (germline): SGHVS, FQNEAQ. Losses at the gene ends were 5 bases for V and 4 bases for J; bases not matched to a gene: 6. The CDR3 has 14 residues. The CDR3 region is CASSPLDRGYGYTF. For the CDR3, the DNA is TGTGCCAGCAGCCCTTTAGACAGGGGCTATGGCTACACCTTC.

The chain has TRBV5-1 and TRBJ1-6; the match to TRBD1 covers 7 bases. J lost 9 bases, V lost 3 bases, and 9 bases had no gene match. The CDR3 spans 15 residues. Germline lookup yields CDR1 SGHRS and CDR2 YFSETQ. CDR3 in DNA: TGCGCCAGCAGCTACAAGGACAGGTGGGGTTCACCCCTCCACTTT. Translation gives CASSYKDRWGSPLHF. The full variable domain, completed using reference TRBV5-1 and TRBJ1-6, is KAGVTQTPRYLIKTRGQQVTLSCSPISGHRSVSWYQQTPGQGLQFLFEYFSETQRNKGNFPGRFSGRQFSNSRSEMNVSTLELGDSALYLCASSYKDRWGSPLHFGNGTRLTVT.

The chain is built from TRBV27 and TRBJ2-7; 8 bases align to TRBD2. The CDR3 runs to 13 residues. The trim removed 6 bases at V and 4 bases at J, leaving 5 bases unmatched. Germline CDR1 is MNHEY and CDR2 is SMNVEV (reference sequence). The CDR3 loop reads CASRSGGGYEQYF. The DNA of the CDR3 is TGTGCCAGCAGATCGGGAGGGGGGTACGAGCAGTACTTC.

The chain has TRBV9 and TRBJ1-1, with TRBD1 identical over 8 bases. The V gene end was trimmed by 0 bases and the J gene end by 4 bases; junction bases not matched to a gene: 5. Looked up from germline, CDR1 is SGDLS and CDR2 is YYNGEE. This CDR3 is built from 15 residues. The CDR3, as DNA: TGTGCCAGCAGCGTAGGGGCTGACAGGGGCACTGAAGCTTTCTTT. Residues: CASSVGADRGTEAFF. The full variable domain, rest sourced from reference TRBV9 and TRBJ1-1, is DSGVTQTPKHLITATGQRVTLRCSPRSGDLSVYWYQQSLDQGLQFLIQYYNGEERAKGNILERFSAQQFPDLHSELNLSSLELGDSALYFCASSVGADRGTEAFFGQGTRLTVV.

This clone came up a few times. CDR3 nucleotide sequence: TGTGCCAGCAGTCCCTCGCTAGGAGTCGGTGAGCAGTTCTTC. This codes for CASSPSLGVGEQFF. The J gene is TRBJ2-1, the V gene TRBV6-2 or TRBV6-3; D is unresolved. V was clipped by 5 bases and J by 9 bases, with 17 bases between them. The CDR3 contains 14 residues. Germline CDR1 reads MNHEY; CDR2 reads SVGEGT.

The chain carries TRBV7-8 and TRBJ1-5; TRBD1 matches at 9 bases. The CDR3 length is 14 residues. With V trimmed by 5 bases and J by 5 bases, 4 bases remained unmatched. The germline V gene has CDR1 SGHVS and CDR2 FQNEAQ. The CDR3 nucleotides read TGTGCCAGCAGCCAGGACAGGGGCCATCAGCCCCAGCATTTT. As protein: CASSQDRGHQPQHF.

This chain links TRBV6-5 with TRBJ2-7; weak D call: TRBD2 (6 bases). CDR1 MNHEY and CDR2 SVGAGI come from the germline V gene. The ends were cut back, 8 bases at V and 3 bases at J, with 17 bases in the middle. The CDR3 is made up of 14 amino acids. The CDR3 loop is CASGMPVGSYEQYF. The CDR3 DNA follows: TGTGCCAGCGGGATGCCCGTCGGGAGCTACGAGCAGTACTTC.

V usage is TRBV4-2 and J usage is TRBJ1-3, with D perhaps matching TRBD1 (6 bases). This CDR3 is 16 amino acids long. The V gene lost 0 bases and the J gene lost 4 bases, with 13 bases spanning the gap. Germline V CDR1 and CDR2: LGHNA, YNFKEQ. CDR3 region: CASSQDLGAAGNTIYF. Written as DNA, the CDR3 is TGTGCCAGCAGCCAAGATCTGGGGGCTGCCGGAAACACCATATATTTT.

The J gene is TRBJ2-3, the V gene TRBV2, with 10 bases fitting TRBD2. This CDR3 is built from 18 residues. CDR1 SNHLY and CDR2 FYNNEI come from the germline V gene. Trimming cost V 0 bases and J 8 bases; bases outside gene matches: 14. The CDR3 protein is CASSEALSGRAGEATQYF. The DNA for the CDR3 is TGTGCCAGCAGTGAAGCGCTCAGCGGGAGGGCCGGCGAAGCTACGCAGTATTTT.

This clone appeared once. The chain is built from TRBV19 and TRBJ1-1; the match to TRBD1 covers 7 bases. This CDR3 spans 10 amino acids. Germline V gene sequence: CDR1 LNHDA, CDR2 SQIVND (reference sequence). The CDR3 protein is CDLRGLGAFF. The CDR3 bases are TGTGACCTGAGGGGGCTCGGGGCTTTCTTT.

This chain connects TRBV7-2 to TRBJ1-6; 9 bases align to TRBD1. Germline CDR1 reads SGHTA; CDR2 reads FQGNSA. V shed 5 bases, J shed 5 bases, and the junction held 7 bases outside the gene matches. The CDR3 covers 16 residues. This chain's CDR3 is CASSPRGQGNNSPLHF. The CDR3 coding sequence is TGTGCCAGCAGCCCCCGAGGACAGGGGAATAATTCACCCCTCCACTTT.

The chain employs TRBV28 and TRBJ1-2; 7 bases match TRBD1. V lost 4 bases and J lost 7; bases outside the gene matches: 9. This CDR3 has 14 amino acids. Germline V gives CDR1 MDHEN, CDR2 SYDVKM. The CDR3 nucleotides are TGTGCCAGCAGTTCCCGGTGGCAGGGGGTTGGCTACACCTTC. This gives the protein CASSSRWQGVGYTF.

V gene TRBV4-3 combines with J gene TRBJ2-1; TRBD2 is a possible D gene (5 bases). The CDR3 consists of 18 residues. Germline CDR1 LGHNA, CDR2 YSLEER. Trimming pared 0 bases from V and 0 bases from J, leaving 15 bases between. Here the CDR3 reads CASSQDLWESSSYNEQFF. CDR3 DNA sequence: TGCGCCAGCAGCCAAGATCTTTGGGAGAGCAGCTCCTACAATGAGCAGTTCTTC.

CDR3 in DNA: TGTGCCAGCAGTTTATTGGGGGACAGGAAAAACCTTTCACCCCTCCACTTT. Amino acid sequence: CASSLLGDRKNLSPLHF. The chain combines TRBV27 with TRBJ1-6; 8 nucleotides agree with TRBD1. With V trimmed by 1 base and J by 9 bases, 11 bases remained unmatched. There are 17 residues in the CDR3. Germline loops: CDR1 MNHEY, CDR2 SMNVEV (reference sequence).

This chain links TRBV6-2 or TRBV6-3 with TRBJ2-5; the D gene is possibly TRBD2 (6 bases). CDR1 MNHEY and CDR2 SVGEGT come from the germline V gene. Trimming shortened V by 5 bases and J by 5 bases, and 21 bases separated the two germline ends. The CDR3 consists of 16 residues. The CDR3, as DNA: TGTGCCAGCAGTAAACCGGGACTGCCCTCGGGGGAGACCCAGTACTTC. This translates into CASSKPGLPSGETQYF.